A single T cell receptor beta chain is shown here with its context. Its antigen is unknown. An amount of RNA that ranged from about 0.45 to 1 ug was reverse transcribed with random hexamers. One entry per CDR3 protein, called by TCRdb with MiXCR from the immunoSEQ multiplex PCR reads. Of 70,000 to 95,000 distinct CDR3 sequences in the sample, around 94% were seen once. This specimen belongs to a study of CD8 T cells in Susac syndrome. Looking at the study overall: Clinically active disease was present in six of the sequenced Susac syndrome patients. About 8 of these patients were in remission. Study results and caveats: There were approximately 15 Susac-specific public clones in total CD8+ repertoires and a few in CD8+ TEMRA repertoires.

Per the germline V gene, CDR1 is ENHRY and CDR2 is SYGVKD. The CDR3 has 16 amino acids. The J segment lost 0 bases and the V segment lost 0 bases, leaving 4 bases of the junction unmatched. Input material: CD8+ T cells from PBMCs. The rearrangement joins TRBV10-3 to TRBJ2-5; 7 bases are shared with TRBD2. This receptor was taken from a human donor with Susac syndrome. The CDR3 loop reads CAISESTSLNQETQYF. The CDR3 coding sequence is TGTGCCATCAGTGAGTCGACTAGCCTAAACCAAGAGACCCAGTACTTC.